One and the same sample provided the 14 T cell receptor beta chains below, sequenced in a study of T-cell reconstitution after alpha-beta-depleted transplantation in children. Researchers prepared the TCRbeta library using unique molecular identifiers, the study reports. TCRdb recomputed calls from the PCR reads with MiXCR, one row per CDR3 protein. Among 500,000 to 600,000 distinct CDR3 sequences, about 18% were seen once, and the ten largest hold 2.5% to 4%. Sequenced material: PBMCs from the stem cell graft donor, taken from the stem cell graft. The receptors come from a human donor who donated a stem cell graft to a child with acute lymphoblastic leukemia.

This clonotype was counted a few times. The chain has TRBV27 and TRBJ1-2, with 7 bases that match TRBD1. Per the germline V gene, CDR1 is MNHEY and CDR2 is SMNVEV (reference sequence). The CDR3 extends over 13 amino acids. J gave up 4 bases and V 5 bases, and 4 bases lay outside the gene matches. The CDR3 nucleotides are TGTGCCAGCAGTCTGGGACAGACCTATGGCTACACCTTC. Translated: CASSLGQTYGYTF.

CDR3 nucleotides: TGTGCCAGCAGTAGCAGAGGGGCTGGCTACACCTTC. It specifies CASSSRGAGYTF. The J gene is TRBJ1-2, the V gene TRBV27, with D possibly TRBD1 on 5 matching bases. Germline lookup yields CDR1 MNHEY and CDR2 SMNVEV (reference sequence). The CDR3 sequence is 12 residues long. Trimming took 5 bases from V and 7 from J, leaving 11 bases between them.

J is TRBJ1-5 and V is TRBV29-1, with D hard to call. Germline CDR1 SQVTM, CDR2 ANQGSEA. The CDR3 is 12 residues long. V was pared by 4 bases and J by 4 bases, with 8 bases between. The CDR3 region is CSVGGLNQPQHF. The CDR3 DNA is TGCAGCGTTGGCGGCCTTAATCAGCCCCAGCATTTT.

V and J are TRBV29-1 and TRBJ1-2, with D possibly being TRBD1 (5 bases). The ends were cut back, 0 bases at V and 8 bases at J, with 10 bases in the middle. The CDR3 runs 12 residues. The germline V gene encodes CDR1 SQVTM and CDR2 ANQGSEA. CDR3 residues: CSVEEGWGGYTF. CDR3 coding DNA: TGCAGCGTTGAAGAAGGCTGGGGGGGCTACACCTTC. Looking up the rest from reference TRBV29-1 and TRBJ1-2 gives the full variable domain: SAVISQKPSRDICQRGTSLTIQCQVDSQVTMMFWYRQQPGQSLTLIATANQGSEATYESGFVIDKFPISRPNLTFSTLTVSNMSPEDSSIYLCSVEEGWGGYTFGSGTRLTVV.

The chain carries TRBV24-1 and TRBJ1-4; 7 nucleotides match TRBD1. The germline gives CDR1 KGHDR, CDR2 SFDVKD. The CDR3 length is 15 residues. V lost 4 bases to trimming and J lost 3 bases; unmatched junction nucleotides: 4. CDR3 in amino acids: CATSDSGTANEKLFF. For the CDR3, the DNA is TGTGCCACCAGTGACTCCGGGACAGCTAATGAAAAACTGTTTTTT.

The V and J genes are TRBV4-1 and TRBJ2-7; no firm D call. The V end lost 1 base, the J end lost 7 bases, and 11 bases lay between the germline ends. The germline CDR1 and CDR2 sequences are MGHRA and YSYEKL. The CDR3 sequence is 13 residues long. Here the CDR3 reads CASSQAKGGEQYF. The CDR3 DNA reads TGCGCCAGCAGCCAAGCTAAGGGTGGGGAGCAGTACTTC.

The CDR3 reads CASSFSRVGGYTF. For the CDR3, the DNA is TGTGCCAGCAGTTTCAGCAGGGTCGGTGGCTACACCTTC. J is TRBJ1-2 and V is TRBV12-3 or TRBV12-4, with a possible D match to TRBD1 (5 bases). V dropped 3 bases and J dropped 7 bases, with 12 bases sitting between them. CDR3 size: 13 residues.

The rearrangement links TRBV9 to TRBJ2-1; D not resolved. CDR3 length equals 15 residues. The germline V and J ends were trimmed by 4 bases and 3 bases, with 14 bases remaining between them. Germline V gene data show CDR1 as SGDLS and CDR2 as YYNGEE. CDR3 coding DNA: TGTGCCAGCAGCCCGCGTGGGGTCGACTACAATGAGCAGTTCTTC. Its translation: CASSPRGVDYNEQFF.

A few counts support this clonotype. The chain employs TRBV7-2 and TRBJ1-1; D uncertain. Germline values: CDR1 SGHTA, CDR2 FQGNSA. V gave up 1 base and J gave up 4 bases, with 10 bases separating them. CDR3 length: 14 amino acids. CDR3 nucleotide sequence: TGTGCCAGCAGCTTAGGCCTGGGTTCCACTGAAGCTTTCTTT. Protein sequence: CASSLGLGSTEAFF.

The J gene is TRBJ2-1, the V gene TRBV20-1; TRBD2 matches at 14 bases. CDR1 DFQATT and CDR2 SNEGSKA come from the germline V gene (reference sequence). Trimming removed 3 bases from V and 1 base from J; junction bases left unmatched: 8. The CDR3 extends over 18 amino acids. CDR3 in DNA: TGCAGTGCTAGGGGACTAGCGGGAGAGGGGATGTCCTACAATGAGCAGTTCTTC. Protein: CSARGLAGEGMSYNEQFF.

This clonotype was seen a few times. V usage is TRBV6-2 or TRBV6-3 and J usage is TRBJ2-4; possible D gene TRBD2, 5 bases. Germline assignment: CDR1 MNHEY and CDR2 SVGEGT. V was trimmed by 5 bases and J by 0 bases, leaving 14 bases between them. The CDR3 extends over 16 amino acids. CDR3 coding DNA: TGTGCCAGCAGTATGGGGAGCGGTCTAGCCAAAAACATTCAGTACTTC. This sequence encodes CASSMGSGLAKNIQYF.

This clonotype was picked up a small number of times. V and J are TRBV20-1 and TRBJ1-3, with TRBD1 matching over 7 bases. The germline V gene encodes CDR1 DFQATT and CDR2 SNEGSKA (reference sequence). The CDR3 totals 15 residues. V shed 6 bases, J shed 0 bases, and the junction held 8 bases outside the gene matches. For the CDR3, the DNA is TGCAGTGCCCCAAGGACAGGCCGCTCTGGAAACACCATATATTTT. This codes for CSAPRTGRSGNTIYF.

This clonotype has more than one count but fewer than ten. V is TRBV7-9 and J is TRBJ2-5, with unresolved D. The CDR3 runs to 14 residues. Trimming took 5 bases from V and 3 from J, leaving 13 bases between them. CDR1 is SEHNR, CDR2 FQNEAQ, per germline (reference sequence). The CDR3, as DNA: TGTGCCAGCAGCGACCGGAGTTGGGAAGAGACCCAGTACTTC. Its translation: CASSDRSWEETQYF.

There are a few counts of this clonotype. V usage is TRBV20-1 and J usage is TRBJ1-1; possible D gene TRBD1, 6 bases. The ends were cut back, 2 bases at V and 5 bases at J, with 9 bases in the middle. The CDR3 is made up of 12 amino acids. Looked up from germline, CDR1 is DFQATT and CDR2 is SNEGSKA (reference sequence). The DNA of the CDR3 is TGCAGTGCTAGAACAGGGCTGACTGAAGCTTTCTTT. It translates to CSARTGLTEAFF.